The rows below give T cell receptor beta chains drawn from one sample of a study of CD8+ T cells in alopecia areata. TCRdb keeps only in-frame clones here, not all; method: immunoSEQ multiplex PCR. The sample has a few hundred thousand clones; more than 30% are singletons. Here the sequenced sample was CD4+ T cells sorted from blood, taken at approximately week 30, from a patient treated with tofacitinib. The receptors shown here come from a human donor with alopecia areata. Each CDR3 is given with its conserved first and last residue. Fields, in order: J gene, clone size, D gene, V gene, CDR3 protein, CDR3 DNA. The D gene is left open where the match is weak. The size field is filled for only some rows; it gives once, few, many or a size class.

J: TRBJ1-2; size: once; D: NA; V: TRBV19; CDR3: CASSIPGNPGRTYGYTF; DNA: TGTGCCAGTAGTATCCCAGGAAACCCGGGACGGACCTATGGCTACACCTTC
J: TRBJ2-6; size: NA; D: NA; V: TRBV2; CDR3: CASSEALAGWANVLTF; DNA: TGTGCCAGCAGTGAAGCCCTCGCGGGATGGGCCAACGTCCTGACTTTC
J: TRBJ1-3; size: NA; D: TRBD1; V: TRBV7-2; CDR3: CASRRQGYGNTIYF; DNA: TGTGCCAGCAGGCGACAGGGGTACGGAAACACCATATATTTT
J: TRBJ2-7; size: NA; D: TRBD1; V: TRBV29-1; CDR3: CSVKPEAGGPPEQYF; DNA: TGCAGCGTAAAGCCCGAAGCAGGGGGCCCGCCCGAGCAGTACTTC
J: TRBJ2-3; size: few; D: NA; V: TRBV7-9; CDR3: CASESDGSTQYF; DNA: TGTGCCAGCGAATCTGACGGAAGCACGCAGTATTTT
J: TRBJ2-7; size: few; D: NA; V: TRBV18; CDR3: CASSPERVGREQYF; DNA: TGTGCCAGCTCACCAGAACGTGTCGGACGGGAGCAGTACTTC
J: TRBJ1-2; size: few; D: NA; V: TRBV6-6; CDR3: CASSRASGTPGGGYTF; DNA: TGTGCCAGCAGCAGGGCCTCCGGGACCCCCGGTGGTGGCTACACCTTC
J: TRBJ1-2; size: few; D: TRBD1; V: TRBV30; CDR3: CAWSALGQGASGYTF; DNA: TGTGCCTGGAGTGCCTTAGGACAGGGAGCAAGTGGCTACACCTTC
J: TRBJ2-1; size: NA; D: NA; V: TRBV29-1; CDR3: CSVEGRRPGYSSYNEQFF; DNA: TGCAGCGTTGAGGGACGAAGGCCGGGGTATAGCTCCTACAATGAGCAGTTCTTC
J: TRBJ2-3; size: NA; D: NA; V: TRBV29-1; CDR3: CSVAGQGADTQYF; DNA: TGCAGCGTTGCAGGTCAGGGAGCAGATACGCAGTATTTT
J: TRBJ2-7; size: once; D: TRBD1; V: TRBV2; CDR3: CATKLQGYGQYF; DNA: TGTGCCACCAAATTACAGGGGTACGGGCAGTACTTC
J: TRBJ2-6; size: NA; D: TRBD1; V: TRBV5-1; CDR3: CASSVSGGTGANVLTF; DNA: TGCGCCAGCAGCGTGTCAGGGGGTACTGGGGCCAACGTCCTGACTTTC
J: TRBJ2-3; size: NA; D: NA; V: TRBV5-4; CDR3: CASSPAGGTDTQYF; DNA: TGTGCCAGCAGCCCGGCCGGGGGCACAGATACGCAGTATTTT
J: TRBJ1-1; size: few; D: NA; V: TRBV7-9; CDR3: CASRLGTGDTEAFF; DNA: TGTGCCAGCAGACTAGGGACCGGGGACACTGAAGCTTTCTTT
J: TRBJ2-5; size: few; D: TRBD2; V: TRBV4-2; CDR3: CASSQAAGAWQETQYF; DNA: TGTGCCAGCAGCCAAGCAGCGGGAGCGTGGCAAGAGACCCAGTACTTC
J: TRBJ2-1; size: once; D: TRBD2; V: TRBV4-2; CDR3: CASSQDPGTSVLSEQFF; DNA: TGTGCCAGCAGCCAAGATCCCGGGACTAGCGTCCTATCCGAGCAGTTCTTC
J: TRBJ1-1; size: NA; D: NA; V: TRBV9; CDR3: CASSGAPSNTEAFF; DNA: TGTGCCAGCAGCGGCGCTCCCTCGAACACTGAAGCTTTCTTT
J: TRBJ2-1; size: many; D: NA; V: TRBV5-1; CDR3: CASKGASNEQFF; DNA: TGCGCCAGCAAAGGGGCCTCAAATGAGCAGTTCTTC
J: TRBJ2-7; size: NA; D: TRBD2; V: TRBV18; CDR3: CASSPTSGSYEQYF; DNA: TGTGCCAGCTCACCGACTAGCGGTTCCTACGAGCAGTACTTC
J: TRBJ1-5; size: NA; D: NA; V: TRBV7-2; CDR3: CASSLLQASNQPQHF; DNA: TGTGCCAGCAGCTTACTCCAAGCAAGCAATCAGCCCCAGCATTTT
J: TRBJ2-7; size: NA; D: NA; V: TRBV23-1; CDR3: CASSQSTGREQYF; DNA: TGCGCCAGCAGTCAATCCACAGGCCGGGAGCAGTACTTC
J: TRBJ2-1; size: NA; D: NA; V: TRBV14; CDR3: CASSIAVSSYNEQFF; DNA: TGTGCCAGCAGCATAGCGGTGAGCTCCTACAATGAGCAGTTCTTC
J: TRBJ2-7; size: few; D: NA; V: TRBV4-1; CDR3: CASSHVQGGISYEQYF; DNA: TGCGCCAGCAGCCATGTACAGGGGGGGATCTCCTACGAGCAGTACTTC
J: TRBJ2-7; size: once; D: NA; V: TRBV4-1; CDR3: CASSQFEGAGEQYF; DNA: TGCGCCAGCAGCCAGTTTGAGGGGGCGGGGGAGCAGTACTTC
J: TRBJ1-2; size: NA; D: NA; V: TRBV5-1; CDR3: CASSLGRNEDLYGYTF; DNA: TGCGCCAGCAGCTTGGGCCGGAACGAGGACCTCTATGGCTACACCTTC
J: TRBJ2-7; size: few; D: NA; V: TRBV5-4; CDR3: CASSIDYEQYF; DNA: TGTGCCAGCAGCATCGACTACGAGCAGTACTTC
J: TRBJ2-1; size: NA; D: TRBD2; V: TRBV29-1; CDR3: CSVSGTSGSPAYNEQFF; DNA: TGCAGCGTCTCCGGGACTAGCGGGAGTCCCGCCTACAATGAGCAGTTCTTC
J: TRBJ2-6; size: few; D: NA; V: TRBV4-1; CDR3: CASSQRDLVANVLTF; DNA: TGCGCCAGCAGCCAACGAGATTTGGTCGCCAACGTCCTGACTTTC
J: TRBJ2-4; size: NA; D: NA; V: TRBV5-1; CDR3: CASSLREVGPPNIQYF; DNA: TGCGCCAGCAGCCTTAGGGAGGTGGGTCCACCCAACATTCAGTACTTC
J: TRBJ1-1; size: few; D: NA; V: TRBV19; CDR3: CASSMRQGIEAFF; DNA: TGTGCCAGTAGTATGAGGCAGGGTATTGAAGCTTTCTTT
J: TRBJ2-7; size: NA; D: TRBD1; V: TRBV5-1; CDR3: CASSLGTGGPYEQYF; DNA: TGCGCCAGCAGCTTGGGAACAGGGGGTCCCTACGAGCAGTACTTC
J: TRBJ2-3; size: few; D: NA; V: TRBV5-1; CDR3: CASRSPSSMLGNTDTQYF; DNA: TGCGCCAGCAGATCGCCTAGCTCAATGCTAGGCAACACAGATACGCAGTATTTT
J: TRBJ2-3; size: NA; D: TRBD2; V: TRBV7-9; CDR3: CASSLGLAGATDTQYF; DNA: TGTGCCAGCAGCTTAGGACTAGCGGGGGCCACAGATACGCAGTATTTT
J: TRBJ2-5; size: few; D: TRBD1; V: TRBV6-5; CDR3: CASSYFGTGVQETQYF; DNA: TGTGCCAGCAGTTACTTCGGGACAGGGGTGCAAGAGACCCAGTACTTC
J: TRBJ1-6; size: once; D: NA; V: TRBV30; CDR3: CALARRLNSPLHF; DNA: TGTGCCTTGGCCCGGAGGCTGAATTCACCCCTCCACTTT
J: TRBJ1-1; size: NA; D: TRBD1; V: TRBV5-4; CDR3: CASSPYDREVPEAFF; DNA: TGTGCCAGCAGCCCGTACGACAGGGAAGTCCCTGAAGCTTTCTTT
J: TRBJ2-7; size: few; D: NA; V: TRBV4-1; CDR3: CASSQDLTRPHYEQYF; DNA: TGCGCCAGCAGCCAAGATCTTACCCGGCCTCACTACGAGCAGTACTTC
J: TRBJ2-1; size: NA; D: TRBD1; V: TRBV15; CDR3: CATSPTGGTEQFF; DNA: TGTGCCACCAGCCCGACAGGGGGCACTGAGCAGTTCTTC